The TCR beta chain described here comes from a study of radiation and T cells in renal cell carcinoma. The CDR3 consists of 15 residues. V shed 4 bases and J 2 bases; nucleotides not matched to a gene: 8. CDR1 SGHDT and CDR2 YYEEEE come from the germline V gene. Study-wide results and limits: In blood, top tumor clones expanded by 2 weeks, shrinking by 4.

Note on this clone: Its antigen is unidentified.

Generated by immunoSEQ multiplex PCR, the TCRdb table keeps only in-frame clones and is missing some. This repertoire shows about 150,000 clones, about 88% found once; its top ten account for around 4%. This sample's time point: baseline pretreatment blood. Stated treatment: 15 Gy SBRT to primary tumor, nephrectomy 4 weeks later. The sequenced sample was blood, obtained from a patient whose treatment included radiotherapy and nephrectomy. The rearrangement links TRBV5-6 to TRBJ1-2; 7 nucleotides align to TRBD1. The sequence derives from a woman aged 65 to 85 with renal cell carcinoma. The DNA for the CDR3 is TGTGCCAGCAGCGCCCGACAGGGCCTAAACTATGGCTACACCTTC. This translates into CASSARQGLNYGYTF.